The 26 T cell receptor beta chains presented below share a single source sample, sequenced in a study of identical twins. TCRdb passed the 5' RACE reads through MiXCR, listing each CDR3 protein once. The repertoire holds 450,000 or so distinct CDR3 sequences, with roughly 24% as singletons. The same specimen was also included in a second study, on T cells expressing NK-cell markers.

Sequencing used CD4+ T cells sorted from blood. The receptors shown here come from a woman between 18 and 29 years old in good health.

The rearrangement links TRBV3-1 to TRBJ1-5, with D maybe TRBD1 (5 bases). Germline CDR1 LGHDT, CDR2 YNNKEL (reference sequence). The CDR3 loop spans 16 amino acids. Trimming stripped 0 bases from V and 6 bases from J, with 15 bases between. The CDR3 protein is CASSQDSYPGGQPQHF. In nucleotides, the CDR3 is TGTGCCAGCAGCCAAGATTCATACCCTGGGGGTCAGCCCCAGCATTTT.

The chain combines TRBV20-1 with TRBJ2-1; 9 nucleotides line up with TRBD2. The CDR3 is made up of 17 amino acids. The germline V gene has CDR1 DFQATT and CDR2 SNEGSKA (reference sequence). V shed 6 bases, J shed 1 base, and the junction held 13 bases outside the gene matches. The CDR3 nucleotides read TGCAGTGCCGCGGAAGCGGGAGGCGCGGGATCCTACAATGAGCAGTTCTTC. It specifies CSAAEAGGAGSYNEQFF.

This clonotype has just a few counts. The J gene is TRBJ2-7, the V gene TRBV18; 8 bases fit TRBD1. Looked up from germline, CDR1 is KGHSH and CDR2 is LQKENI. The junction had 7 bases not matched to a gene; V was cut back by 6 bases and J by 3 bases. The CDR3 sequence is 14 residues long. CDR3 sequence: CASSPRQGIYEQYF. CDR3 nucleotides: TGTGCCAGCTCCCCCAGACAGGGGATCTACGAGCAGTACTTC.

This chain joins TRBV7-3 and TRBJ2-1; tentatively, D is TRBD2 (7 bases). Trimming pared 5 bases from V and 8 bases from J, leaving 25 bases between. This CDR3 comprises 17 residues. Germline V gives CDR1 SGHTA, CDR2 FQGTGA. The CDR3 nucleotides are TGTGCCAGCAGCCGAACCGCCCACGGGGGGCGCGTTGATGAGCAGTTCTTC. This translates into CASSRTAHGGRVDEQFF.

The V gene is TRBV4-3, the J gene TRBJ2-7, with D unresolved. Between the trimmed V and J ends, which lost 0 bases and 3 bases, there was a span of 9 bases. Germline lookup yields CDR1 LGHNA and CDR2 YSLEER. This CDR3 is built from 14 residues. In DNA form, the CDR3 reads TGCGCCAGCAGCCAAGATCCGGCAGTCTACGAGCAGTACTTC. Translated: CASSQDPAVYEQYF.

This chain joins TRBV20-1 and TRBJ2-7, with TRBD2 matching over 13 bases. CDR3 length equals 13 residues. Looked up from germline, CDR1 is DFQATT and CDR2 is SNEGSKA (reference sequence). V shed 3 bases and J 7 bases; nucleotides not matched to a gene: 3. The CDR3 region has the DNA TGCAGTGCTAGTCTGGGACTAGCGGGAGAGCAGTACTTC. Amino acid sequence: CSASLGLAGEQYF.

V gene TRBV6-2 or TRBV6-3 combines with J gene TRBJ2-2, with TRBD2 matching 8 bases. This CDR3 has 13 residues. CDR1 and CDR2 from the germline V gene are MNHEY and SVGEGT. Germline trimming cut 10 bases from V and 1 base from J; bases unmatched to any gene: 2. This CDR3 reads CAITSGNTGELFF. The CDR3 region has the DNA TGTGCCATCACTAGCGGGAACACCGGGGAGCTGTTTTTT.

This clonotype was seen a few times. The chain recombines TRBV12-3 or TRBV12-4 with TRBJ2-7; TRBD2 agrees at 9 bases. This CDR3 comprises 16 residues. With V trimmed by 2 bases and J by 2 bases, 7 bases remained unmatched. The CDR3 loop reads CASSLLPAGGTYEQYF. The CDR3 DNA reads TGTGCCAGCAGTTTATTGCCAGCGGGGGGAACCTACGAGCAGTACTTC.

In this sample, this clonotype turned up a few times. The chain couples TRBV5-1 to TRBJ2-7, with D hard to call. There are 15 residues in the CDR3. CDR1 SGHRS and CDR2 YFSETQ come from the germline V gene. V was pared by 2 bases and J by 3 bases, with 15 bases between. For the CDR3, the DNA is TGCGCCAGCAGCTTAGGTCCGGGTATTGGCTACGAGCAGTACTTC. This sequence encodes CASSLGPGIGYEQYF.

The sample holds a few counts of this clonotype. The chain employs TRBV12-3 or TRBV12-4 and TRBJ1-1; unclear D gene. V lost 6 bases and J 0 bases, leaving 11 bases between the germline ends. The CDR3 is 14 residues long. CDR3 region: CASSFGRVNTEAFF. CDR3 sequence (DNA): TGTGCCAGCAGCTTCGGTAGAGTGAACACTGAAGCTTTCTTT.

In its sample, this clonotype was seen a few times. J is TRBJ1-6 and V is TRBV11-2; the D is unclear. Germline lookup yields CDR1 SGHAT and CDR2 FQNNGV. The CDR3 has 14 residues. V lost 1 base and J lost 7, with 8 bases in between. The CDR3 reads CASSLVHKNSPLHF. CDR3 bases: TGTGCCAGCAGCTTAGTACATAAGAATTCACCCCTCCACTTT.

This clonotype was seen only a few times. V is TRBV29-1 and J is TRBJ2-5; D is unclear. V dropped 4 bases and J dropped 4 bases, with 7 bases sitting between them. From germline, CDR1 is SQVTM and CDR2 ANQGSEA. The CDR3 is made up of 11 amino acids. The CDR3 DNA sequence: TGCAGCGTTGGGGGTTTAGAGACCCAGTACTTC. Its protein is CSVGGLETQYF.

This clonotype was seen a handful of times. This sequence joins TRBV20-1 and TRBJ2-5, with a weak D call TRBD2 (6 bases). The CDR3 is 13 residues long. Per the germline V gene, CDR1 is DFQATT and CDR2 is SNEGSKA (reference sequence). The V and J ends lost 3 bases and 5 bases respectively, with 13 bases between them. CDR3: CSASLAGWETQYF. In DNA, the CDR3 is TGCAGTGCTAGTCTGGCGGGGTGGGAGACCCAGTACTTC.

The chain couples TRBV12-3 or TRBV12-4 to TRBJ2-3; D might be TRBD1 (6 bases). With 3 bases removed from V and 2 bases from J, the gap between germline ends came to 15 bases. This CDR3 has 16 amino acids. CDR3 protein: CASSFFQGIYTDTQYF. In DNA form, the CDR3 reads TGTGCCAGCAGTTTCTTTCAGGGGATCTACACAGATACGCAGTATTTT.

J is TRBJ2-1 and V is TRBV5-1, with 12 bases lining up with TRBD2. V lost 3 bases, J lost 9 bases, and 7 bases stayed unmatched. The CDR3 length is 15 residues. In germline, CDR1 is SGHRS, CDR2 YFSETQ. CDR3 region: CASSSSGGANSEQFF. DNA of the CDR3: TGCGCCAGCAGCTCTAGCGGGGGGGCGAATAGTGAGCAGTTCTTC. The full variable domain, completed using reference TRBV5-1 and TRBJ2-1, is KAGVTQTPRYLIKTRGQQVTLSCSPISGHRSVSWYQQTPGQGLQFLFEYFSETQRNKGNFPGRFSGRQFSNSRSEMNVSTLELGDSALYLCASSSSGGANSEQFFGPGTRLTVL.

This clonotype showed up many times. V and J are TRBV6-1 and TRBJ1-5; 10 nucleotides agree with TRBD1. V shed 6 bases, J shed 4 bases, and the junction held 3 bases outside the gene matches. Per the germline V gene, CDR1 is MNHNS and CDR2 is SASEGT. There are 14 residues in the CDR3. CDR3 protein: CASSPGQGNQPQHF. The CDR3 DNA sequence: TGTGCCAGCAGCCCGGGACAGGGGAATCAGCCCCAGCATTTT.

This sequence joins TRBV12-3 or TRBV12-4 and TRBJ2-1; unclear D gene. The CDR3 sequence is 17 residues long. V lost 6 bases, J lost 5 bases, and 23 bases lay in between. The CDR3 sequence: CASRLPALASGDNEQFF. CDR3 bases: TGTGCCAGCAGACTTCCCGCTTTGGCGTCGGGCGACAATGAGCAGTTCTTC.

V is TRBV6-1 and J is TRBJ1-3; a weak D match, TRBD1 (6 bases). Germline V gene data show CDR1 as MNHNS and CDR2 as SASEGT. The CDR3 loop spans 14 amino acids. The V and J ends lost 5 bases and 5 bases respectively, with 13 bases between them. The CDR3: CASSPTGRRNTIYF. CDR3 coding DNA: TGTGCCAGCAGTCCAACAGGGAGGAGAAACACCATATATTTT.

This clonotype came up many times. J is TRBJ2-4 and V is TRBV7-2; D might be TRBD1 (5 bases). The CDR3 runs to 14 residues. Germline V gives CDR1 SGHTA, CDR2 FQGNSA. V lost 2 bases to trimming and J lost 5 bases, with 10 bases between them. The CDR3 nucleotides are TGTGCCAGCAGCTTAAGTCAGGGCGAAAACATTCAGTACTTC. Translation gives CASSLSQGENIQYF.

Note on this clonotype: One end of the junction is discordant with germline, which a read error may explain. The V and J genes are TRBV3-1 and TRBJ1-1, with D uncertain. This CDR3 spans 14 amino acids. Looked up from germline, CDR1 is LGHDT and CDR2 is YNNKEL (reference sequence). The CDR3: CASSQLQGHTEVFF. CDR3 DNA sequence: TGTGCCAGCAGCCAACTACAAGGCCACACTGAAGTTTTCTTT.

This clonotype was found a few times. The V gene is TRBV5-1, the J gene TRBJ2-5, with D perhaps TRBD1 (5 bases). Between the trimmed V and J ends, which lost 0 bases and 5 bases, there was a span of 14 bases. Germline CDR1 is SGHRS and CDR2 is YFSETQ. The CDR3 is 15 amino acids. The CDR3 reads CASSLAWTRTETQYF. CDR3 bases: TGCGCCAGCAGCTTGGCCTGGACACGGACGGAGACCCAGTACTTC.

The genes are TRBV7-9 and TRBJ1-1, with D uncertain. CDR1 is SEHNR, CDR2 FQNEAQ, per germline (reference sequence). Deletions cut 1 base from V and 6 bases from J, with 12 bases between. The CDR3 totals 14 residues. CDR3 sequence reads: CASSLVGSMSEAFF. Written as DNA, the CDR3 is TGTGCCAGCAGCTTAGTAGGTTCGATGTCTGAAGCTTTCTTT.

The V gene is TRBV10-3, the J gene TRBJ2-2; D could derive from TRBD1 or TRBD2 (5 bases each). Trimming pared 8 bases from V and 7 bases from J, leaving 14 bases between. Germline assignment: CDR1 ENHRY and CDR2 SYGVKD. This CDR3 region has 13 residues. The CDR3 nucleotides read TGTGCCATCCGAGGGGAGACCGACGGGGAGCTGTTTTTT. Residues: CAIRGETDGELFF.

The chain couples TRBV12-3 or TRBV12-4 to TRBJ2-2; D not certain. Trimming stripped 3 bases from V and 7 bases from J, with 3 bases between. The CDR3 covers 11 residues. CDR3 in amino acids: CASSFLGELFF. CDR3 nucleotides: TGTGCCAGCAGTTTTCTCGGGGAGCTGTTTTTT.

This clonotype appeared many times. The chain couples TRBV20-1 to TRBJ2-3; D gene unclear. The CDR3 totals 13 residues. The germline V gene encodes CDR1 DFQATT and CDR2 SNEGSKA (reference sequence). Trimming cost V 6 bases and J 1 base, with 11 bases left between them. The CDR3 region has the DNA TGCAGTGCGCCGCCTGGGGGCACAGATACGCAGTATTTT. This translates into CSAPPGGTDTQYF.

CDR3 sequence reads: CASTNRGHGNQPQHF. The CDR3, as DNA: TGTGCCAGCACCAACAGGGGCCACGGCAATCAGCCCCAGCATTTT. The genes are TRBV6-2 or TRBV6-3 and TRBJ1-5; 7 bases match TRBD1. This CDR3 spans 15 amino acids. Trimming removed 7 bases from V and 2 bases from J; junction bases left unmatched: 8. CDR1 is MNHEY, CDR2 SVGEGT, per germline.